The next 22 T cell receptor beta chains were all read from a single sample in a study of T-cell reconstitution after alpha-beta-depleted transplantation in children. Unique molecular identifiers featured in how the TCRbeta library was prepared. TCRdb ran MiXCR on the PCR reads and lists one entry per CDR3 protein. The sample has around 370,000 distinct CDR3 sequences, 10% to 13% seen once; the top ten hold about 2.3%. The sequences come from PBMCs from the stem cell graft donor, collected from the stem cell graft. Source of these receptors: a human donor who donated a stem cell graft to a child with acute lymphoblastic leukemia.

The table lists this clonotype with many counts. The J gene is TRBJ2-3, the V gene TRBV6-6; D might be TRBD2 (5 bases). This CDR3 is built from 14 residues. Trimming shortened V by 9 bases and J by 3 bases, and 16 bases separated the two germline ends. Germline V gene sequence: CDR1 MNHNY, CDR2 SVGAGI (reference sequence). CDR3 sequence: CASSRAELTDTQYF. CDR3 nucleotides: TGTGCCAGTTCTCGAGCGGAGCTAACAGATACGCAGTATTTT.

This clonotype was picked up many times. The chain recombines TRBV7-9 with TRBJ2-1; D may be TRBD2 (5 bases). CDR3 length equals 16 residues. Germline V gene sequence: CDR1 SEHNR, CDR2 FQNEAQ (reference sequence). With 3 bases removed from V and 2 bases from J, the gap between germline ends came to 14 bases. The CDR3 coding sequence is TGTGCCAGCAGCTTTCGGCGGATGCGGGCCTACAATGAGCAGTTCTTC. Protein: CASSFRRMRAYNEQFF.

This chain connects TRBV9 to TRBJ2-1; D call uncertain. V lost 2 bases and J 0 bases, leaving 15 bases between the germline ends. Germline V CDR1 and CDR2: SGDLS, YYNGEE. The CDR3 runs 17 residues. CDR3 region: CASSVFTTVSSYNEQFF. CDR3 sequence (DNA): TGTGCCAGCAGCGTCTTTACCACTGTGAGCTCCTACAATGAGCAGTTCTTC.

The chain recombines TRBV6-2 or TRBV6-3 with TRBJ2-1; D may be TRBD2 (6 bases). From germline, CDR1 is MNHEY and CDR2 SVGEGT. The CDR3 has 13 amino acids. The V end lost 7 bases, the J end lost 4 bases, and 11 bases lay between the germline ends. DNA of the CDR3: TGTGCCAGCAAGGGACTGCTATACAATGAGCAGTTCTTC. Amino acid sequence: CASKGLLYNEQFF.

This chain links TRBV7-2 with TRBJ2-3; 9 nucleotides align to TRBD2. After removal of 0 bases from V and 6 bases from J, the junction contained 7 bases not matched to a gene. Germline V gives CDR1 SGHTA, CDR2 FQGNSA. This CDR3 is 16 amino acids long. CDR3 protein: CASSLAGGRASDTQYF. Here the CDR3 DNA reads TGTGCCAGCAGCTTAGCCGGCGGGAGGGCTTCGGATACGCAGTATTTT. Using reference TRBV7-2 and TRBJ2-3 for the parts outside the CDR3, the full variable domain is GAGVSQSPSNKVTEKGKDVELRCDPISGHTALYWYRQSLGQGLEFLIYFQGNSAPDKSGLPSDRFSAERTGGSVSTLTIQRTQQEDSAVYLCASSLAGGRASDTQYFGPGTRLTVL.

The gene calls are TRBV20-1 and TRBJ2-3; 7 nucleotides line up with TRBD2. Germline assignment: CDR1 DFQATT and CDR2 SNEGSKA (reference sequence). This CDR3 contains 15 residues. Unmatched junction bases numbered 10, after V lost 2 bases and J lost 5 bases. The CDR3 protein is CSARNGGRVGDTQYF. CDR3 DNA sequence: TGCAGTGCTAGAAATGGAGGGAGGGTTGGAGATACGCAGTATTTT.

In this sample, this clonotype turned up a few times. This chain joins TRBV19 and TRBJ1-5; TRBD1 matches at 8 bases. Germline V gene data show CDR1 as LNHDA and CDR2 as SQIVND (reference sequence). The CDR3 sequence is 13 residues long. V was clipped by 7 bases and J by 7 bases; unmatched bases: 6. The CDR3 is CASTRTGWQPQHF. CDR3 coding DNA: TGTGCCAGTACCCGGACAGGGTGGCAGCCCCAGCATTTT.

The J gene is TRBJ2-5, the V gene TRBV19, with no clear D. The CDR3 has 13 residues. The V gene's germline CDR1 is LNHDA and CDR2 SQIVND (reference sequence). Deletions cut 4 bases from V and 7 bases from J, with 13 bases between. CDR3 sequence (DNA): TGTGCCAGTAGTAAGGTGCAAAAAGGGACCCAGTACTTC. It codes for CASSKVQKGTQYF. Looking up the rest from reference TRBV19 and TRBJ2-5 gives the full variable domain: DGGITQSPKYLFRKEGQNVTLSCEQNLNHDAMYWYRQDPGQGLRLIYYSQIVNDFQKGDIAEGYSVSREKKESFPLTVTSAQKNPTAFYLCASSKVQKGTQYFGPGTRLLVL.

This clonotype was observed a handful of times. J is TRBJ1-1 and V is TRBV29-1; D remains unclear. The germline CDR1 and CDR2 sequences are SQVTM and ANQGSEA. V lost 1 base and J 2 bases, leaving 5 bases between the germline ends. The CDR3 loop spans 12 amino acids. CDR3 bases: TGCAGCGTTGAAGGGGAAAACACTGAAGCTTTCTTT. Translating it yields CSVEGENTEAFF. The whole variable domain, remainder taken from reference TRBV29-1 and TRBJ1-1, is SAVISQKPSRDICQRGTSLTIQCQVDSQVTMMFWYRQQPGQSLTLIATANQGSEATYESGFVIDKFPISRPNLTFSTLTVSNMSPEDSSIYLCSVEGENTEAFFGQGTRLTVV.

This clonotype was seen ten or more times. V and J are TRBV5-1 and TRBJ2-5; 8 bases match TRBD1. The germline V gene encodes CDR1 SGHRS and CDR2 YFSETQ. Losses at the gene ends were 5 bases for V and 5 bases for J; bases not matched to a gene: 5. The CDR3 has 13 amino acids. The CDR3 protein is CASSSGGGETQYF. The CDR3 DNA reads as TGCGCCAGCAGTTCAGGGGGCGGGGAGACCCAGTACTTC.

The V and J genes are TRBV27 and TRBJ2-3; unclear D gene. V lost 0 bases and J 6 bases, leaving 7 bases between the germline ends. The CDR3 has 13 amino acids. CDR1 and CDR2 (germline): MNHEY, SMNVEV (reference sequence). The CDR3 spells CASSLSFSDTQYF. DNA of the CDR3: TGTGCCAGCAGTTTATCTTTCTCGGATACGCAGTATTTT.

The rearrangement uses TRBV11-2 and TRBJ2-2; 11 bases fit TRBD1. This CDR3 contains 16 residues. In germline, CDR1 is SGHAT, CDR2 FQNNGV. With V trimmed by 0 bases and J by 4 bases, 1 base remained unmatched. CDR3 sequence (DNA): TGTGCCAGCAGCTTAGATGGGACAGGGGGCACCGGGGAGCTGTTTTTT. This gives the protein CASSLDGTGGTGELFF.

There are many counts of this clonotype. This chain uses TRBV4-1 with TRBJ1-1; D is possibly TRBD1 (5 bases). The V end lost 5 bases, the J end lost 0 bases, and 16 bases lay between the germline ends. CDR3 length: 16 residues. Germline assignment: CDR1 MGHRA and CDR2 YSYEKL. The CDR3 protein is CASSLLPGPLNTEAFF. The CDR3 nucleotides are TGCGCCAGCAGCTTGCTTCCGGGACCGCTGAACACTGAAGCTTTCTTT.

This clonotype was recorded at least ten times. The chain recombines TRBV12-3 or TRBV12-4 with TRBJ2-1; 9 positions match TRBD1. The CDR3 runs to 15 residues. With V trimmed by 5 bases and J by 4 bases, 6 bases remained unmatched. For the CDR3, the DNA is TGTGCCAGCAGTAGCCAGGGACAGGGATACAATGAGCAGTTCTTC. It encodes CASSSQGQGYNEQFF.

This clonotype was seen ten or more times. The rearrangement uses TRBV6-4 and TRBJ2-2, with D uncertain. Trimming removed 3 bases from V and 1 base from J, with 3 bases in between. CDR3 size: 13 residues. Germline V gives CDR1 MRHNA, CDR2 SNTAGT. The chain's CDR3 is CASSEGNTGELFF. As DNA, the CDR3 is TGTGCCAGCAGTGAGGGGAACACCGGGGAGCTGTTTTTT.

The V gene is TRBV7-2, the J gene TRBJ2-1; the D gene could be TRBD1 or TRBD2 (5 bases each). The V gene's germline CDR1 is SGHTA and CDR2 FQGNSA. The CDR3 spans 14 residues. V was trimmed by 9 bases and J by 2 bases, leaving 14 bases between them. Written as DNA, the CDR3 is TGTGCCAGTGGGGGTTCCGGGACCTACAATGAGCAGTTCTTC. The encoded protein is CASGGSGTYNEQFF.

J is TRBJ1-1 and V is TRBV15; D not resolved. The germline CDR1 and CDR2 sequences are LNHNV and YYDKDF (reference sequence). This CDR3 comprises 16 residues. Trimming stripped 5 bases from V and 0 bases from J, with 16 bases between. The CDR3: CATSPRKSFMNTEAFF. Here the CDR3 DNA reads TGTGCCACCAGCCCCCGAAAGTCCTTCATGAACACTGAAGCTTTCTTT.

The chain links TRBV28 to TRBJ2-5; D possibly corresponds to TRBD2 (6 bases). The CDR3 loop spans 15 amino acids. Germline V gives CDR1 MDHEN, CDR2 SYDVKM. Trimming took off 6 bases at V and 4 bases at J, with 18 bases between the two ends. The CDR3 DNA follows: TGTGCCAGCAGCCTACTCGGGAGAGGGGTAGAGACCCAGTACTTC. This translates into CASSLLGRGVETQYF.

This clonotype showed up just a few times. The V call is TRBV4-3, the J call TRBJ1-2, with a weak D call TRBD1 (6 bases). The V end lost 5 bases, the J end lost 6 bases, and 16 bases lay between the germline ends. This CDR3 is 14 amino acids long. From germline, CDR1 is LGHNA and CDR2 YSLEER. The CDR3 here is CASSEWGAGNGYTF. The CDR3 region has the DNA TGCGCCAGCAGCGAATGGGGGGCAGGAAATGGCTACACCTTC.

There are a few counts of this clonotype. The chain employs TRBV6-2 or TRBV6-3 and TRBJ1-1, with a weak D call TRBD1 (6 bases). Trimming pared 5 bases from V and 1 base from J, leaving 14 bases between. Germline V gene sequence: CDR1 MNHEY, CDR2 SVGEGT. This CDR3 is built from 15 residues. The CDR3: CASSRYLTGNTEAFF. CDR3 in DNA: TGTGCCAGCAGTCGATACCTGACAGGGAACACTGAAGCTTTCTTT.

This clonotype has more than one count but fewer than ten. The chain is built from TRBV5-1 and TRBJ2-2, with 10 bases that match TRBD1. V lost 4 bases and J lost 6; bases outside the gene matches: 3. Per germline, CDR1 SGHRS and CDR2 YFSETQ. The CDR3 runs to 14 residues. CDR3 region: CASSHGTGAGELFF. CDR3 nucleotides: TGCGCCAGCAGCCACGGGACAGGGGCCGGGGAGCTGTTTTTT.

The chain has TRBV4-3 and TRBJ2-7; 9 bases agree with TRBD1. Germline V gene data show CDR1 as LGHNA and CDR2 as YSLEER. With 0 bases clipped from V and 3 bases from J, the junction kept 9 bases outside the gene matches. This CDR3 comprises 17 residues. CDR3 DNA sequence: TGCGCCAGCAGCCAAGAACGAAGATCGGACAGGGGCTACGAGCAGTACTTC. It yields the protein CASSQERRSDRGYEQYF.